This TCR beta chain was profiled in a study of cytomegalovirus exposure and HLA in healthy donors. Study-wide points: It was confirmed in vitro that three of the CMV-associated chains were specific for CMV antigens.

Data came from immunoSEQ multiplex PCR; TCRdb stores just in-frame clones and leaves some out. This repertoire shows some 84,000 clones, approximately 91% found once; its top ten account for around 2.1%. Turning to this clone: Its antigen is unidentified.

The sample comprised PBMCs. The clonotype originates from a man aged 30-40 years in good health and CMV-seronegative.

CDR3 nucleotide sequence: TGCGCCAGCAGCTTCCGACAGGGCGGCACAGATACGCAGTATTTT. It specifies CASSFRQGGTDTQYF. The chain combines TRBV5-1 with TRBJ2-3; 7 bases match TRBD1. Germline V gene lookup returns CDR1 SGHRS and CDR2 YFSETQ. The V gene end was trimmed by 2 bases and the J gene end by 1 base; junction bases not matched to a gene: 4. The CDR3 runs to 15 residues.